These 29 T cell receptor beta chains were all obtained from the same sample, sequenced in a study of blood T cells in healthy people across ages. Alongside a J-beta primer mix, a sample-barcoded 5' primer served in a second PCR lasting about 7 to 11 cycles. Each CDR3 protein is one row after TCRdb ran MiXCR on the 5' RACE reads. The table has over 1,300,000 distinct CDR3 sequences, approximately 63% seen once. Sequenced sample: blood. The receptors shown here come from a man between 18 and 35 years old in good health.

This clonotype was observed a handful of times. Written as DNA, the CDR3 is TGTGCCAGCAGTTTAGGTGGTGCGGGGGGCGCATATGGCTACACCTTC. It specifies CASSLGGAGGAYGYTF. The rearrangement joins TRBV12-3 or TRBV12-4 to TRBJ1-2, with D possibly matching TRBD1 (6 bases). The CDR3 totals 16 residues. Trimming cost V 1 base and J 5 bases, with 17 bases left between them.

The chain recombines TRBV20-1 with TRBJ2-3; tentative D call: TRBD1 (5 bases). Trimming cost V 6 bases and J 2 bases, with 15 bases left between them. The CDR3 length is 14 residues. Germline CDR1 is DFQATT and CDR2 is SNEGSKA (reference sequence). The CDR3 loop is CSAPWGGYTDTQYF. The CDR3 coding sequence is TGCAGTGCCCCCTGGGGCGGATACACAGATACGCAGTATTTT.

This chain links TRBV7-9 with TRBJ2-4; 9 bases line up with TRBD1. Per the germline V gene, CDR1 is SEHNR and CDR2 is FQNEAQ (reference sequence). CDR3 length equals 16 residues. V trimming: 5 bases; J trimming: 2 bases; junction bases outside the gene matches: 7. The DNA of the CDR3 is TGTGCCAGCAGCGAAGGGACAGGGATGACCAAAAACATTCAGTACTTC. Translated: CASSEGTGMTKNIQYF. Using reference TRBV7-9 and TRBJ2-4 for the parts outside the CDR3, the full variable domain is DTGVSQNPRHKITKRGQNVTFRCDPISEHNRLYWYRQTLGQGPEFLTYFQNEAQLEKSRLLSDRFSAERPKGSFSTLEIQRTEQGDSAMYLCASSEGTGMTKNIQYFGAGTRLSVL.

This chain links TRBV12-3 or TRBV12-4 with TRBJ1-4; D is perhaps TRBD1 (6 bases). The CDR3 loop spans 15 amino acids. V was shortened by 7 bases and J by 6 bases, with 18 bases between the two germline ends. The CDR3 spells CASTSIRGGHEKLFF. The CDR3 DNA is TGTGCCAGCACCTCGATTAGGGGGGGGCATGAAAAACTGTTTTTT.

In regard to this clonotype: A much more abundant neighbour one base away suggests this may be a read error. The rearrangement links TRBV4-3 to TRBJ2-3; no definite D call. V shed 1 base and J shed 3 bases, with 5 bases lying between them. CDR1 is LGHNA, CDR2 YSLEER, per germline. The CDR3 is 13 residues long. The CDR3 loop reads CASSQGETDTQYF. The DNA of the CDR3 is TGCGCCAGCAGCCAAGGAGAGACAGATACGCAGTATTTT.

This clonotype has just a few counts. J is TRBJ2-3 and V is TRBV20-1; possibly TRBD2 for D (6 bases). Germline CDR1 reads DFQATT; CDR2 reads SNEGSKA (reference sequence). The CDR3 sequence is 14 residues long. V lost 0 bases, J lost 3 bases, and 10 bases lay in between. This chain's CDR3 is CSARDREWTDTQYF. The CDR3 nucleotides read TGCAGTGCTAGAGACCGGGAGTGGACAGATACGCAGTATTTT.

CDR3 sequence: CASSQVGTLLSGANVLTF. CDR3 in DNA: TGCGCCAGCAGCCAAGTAGGGACACTGCTCTCTGGGGCCAACGTCCTGACTTTC. This sequence joins TRBV4-1 and TRBJ2-6, with D tentatively TRBD1 (6 bases). CDR3 length equals 18 residues. The V end was cut by 1 base, the J end by 0 bases, with 13 bases between. CDR1 is MGHRA, CDR2 YSYEKL, per germline.

The rearrangement links TRBV7-6 to TRBJ2-1; D is possibly TRBD1 (5 bases). This CDR3 has 15 residues. V lost 2 bases to trimming and J lost 7 bases, with 15 bases between them. CDR1 SGHVS and CDR2 FNYEAQ come from the germline V gene. Here the CDR3 DNA reads TGTGCCAGCAGCTTACAGGGTTGGGGCACGAATGAGCAGTTCTTC. Its translation is CASSLQGWGTNEQFF.

The chain has TRBV7-6 and TRBJ1-1; possibly TRBD1 for D (5 bases). With 1 base removed from V and 1 base from J, the gap between germline ends came to 13 bases. In germline, CDR1 is SGHVS, CDR2 FNYEAQ. The CDR3 runs 16 residues. CDR3 protein: CASSLVPLGENTEAFF. In DNA form, the CDR3 reads TGTGCCAGCAGCTTAGTCCCTCTGGGGGAGAACACTGAAGCTTTCTTT.

This clonotype showed up just a few times. The rearrangement joins TRBV10-1 to TRBJ2-3, with TRBD2 matching 7 bases. The length of the CDR3 is 14 residues. The junction had 8 bases not matched to a gene; V was cut back by 4 bases and J by 7 bases. Germline CDR1 WNHNN, CDR2 SYGVQD (reference sequence). The chain's CDR3 is CASSGAGVENTQYF. As DNA, the CDR3 is TGCGCCAGCAGTGGGGCGGGAGTCGAGAATACGCAGTATTTT.

The chain carries TRBV5-1 and TRBJ2-1; possible D gene TRBD2, 5 bases. Germline V gene sequence: CDR1 SGHRS, CDR2 YFSETQ. Trimming left V 0 bases short and J 8 bases short, with 9 bases between. This CDR3 spans 13 amino acids. CDR3: CASSLAGMDEQFF. The CDR3 nucleotides read TGCGCCAGCAGCTTGGCGGGGATGGATGAGCAGTTCTTC.

The chain couples TRBV20-1 to TRBJ1-4; D not resolved. The CDR3 runs to 13 residues. Trimming took 5 bases from V and 0 from J, leaving 7 bases between them. The V gene's germline CDR1 is DFQATT and CDR2 SNEGSKA (reference sequence). The CDR3 reads CSAVQATNEKLFF. The CDR3 DNA follows: TGCAGTGCTGTCCAGGCAACTAATGAAAAACTGTTTTTT.

As regards this clonotype: A much larger clone lies one base from this, so it may be a read error. The gene calls are TRBV29-1 and TRBJ2-3; D may be TRBD1 (6 bases). This CDR3 has 18 residues. CDR1 is SQVTM, CDR2 ANQGSEA, per germline. With 0 bases removed from V and 6 bases from J, the gap between germline ends came to 25 bases. The CDR3 DNA reads as TGCAGCGTTGAAGATACATTGGCTAGCAGGGGAAATATTGATACGCAGTATTTT. Translated: CSVEDTLASRGNIDTQYF.

V and J are TRBV4-3 and TRBJ2-7, with D possibly matching TRBD1 (6 bases). The CDR3 loop spans 14 amino acids. CDR1 LGHNA and CDR2 YSLEER come from the germline V gene. V lost 0 bases to trimming and J lost 10 bases, with 16 bases between them. In DNA, the CDR3 is TGCGCCAGCAGCCAAGACACAGGGCCCGGGGCCCAGTACTTC. Amino acid sequence: CASSQDTGPGAQYF.

The rearrangement joins TRBV21-1 to TRBJ1-1. TRBV21-1 is termed a pseudogene. This CDR3 is 12 amino acids long. This CDR3 is CASSRIGDEAFF. DNA for the CDR3: TGTGCCAGCAGCAGGATCGGGGATGAAGCTTTCTTT.

This chain uses TRBV25-1 with TRBJ1-1; D remains ambiguous. CDR3 length equals 14 residues. The V gene lost 1 base and the J gene lost 6 bases, with 12 bases spanning the gap. CDR1 and CDR2 (germline): MGHDK, SYGVNS. The CDR3 is CASSEFGDSPEAFF. CDR3 nucleotide sequence: TGTGCCAGCAGTGAATTTGGGGATAGCCCTGAAGCTTTCTTT.

The chain has TRBV9 and TRBJ1-2; D is unclear. V was pared by 1 base and J by 4 bases, with 8 bases between. The CDR3 totals 13 residues. Per the germline V gene, CDR1 is SGDLS and CDR2 is YYNGEE. For the CDR3, the DNA is TGTGCCAGCAGCGTAACACAGACCTATGGCTACACCTTC. It is translated as CASSVTQTYGYTF.

This clonotype has a single count. The gene calls are TRBV5-5 and TRBJ2-5, with D possibly being TRBD2 (6 bases). This CDR3 is built from 14 residues. V dropped 6 bases and J dropped 1 base, with 13 bases sitting between them. CDR1 is SGHKS and CDR2 is YYEKEE in the germline V gene (reference sequence). This CDR3 reads CASKGLGSQETQYF. The CDR3 DNA follows: TGTGCCAGCAAGGGGCTCGGGAGCCAAGAGACCCAGTACTTC.

This chain joins TRBV7-9 and TRBJ2-1, with 9 bases lining up with TRBD2. V lost 4 bases, J lost 0 bases, and 4 bases stayed unmatched. CDR1 is SEHNR and CDR2 is FQNEAQ in the germline V gene (reference sequence). This CDR3 has 16 amino acids. The CDR3 loop reads CASSYSGSSSYNEQFF. The CDR3 region has the DNA TGTGCCAGCAGCTATAGCGGGAGTAGCTCCTACAATGAGCAGTTCTTC.

The CDR3 protein is CSPLPTGDLNTGELFF. The CDR3 region has the DNA TGCAGTCCATTGCCTACAGGTGACCTTAACACCGGGGAGCTGTTTTTT. The chain carries TRBV20-1 and TRBJ2-2, with D possibly matching TRBD1 (5 bases). The germline gives CDR1 DFQATT, CDR2 SNEGSKA (reference sequence). V gave up 8 bases and J gave up 2 bases, with 21 bases separating them. The CDR3 totals 16 residues.

The chain uses TRBV7-9 and TRBJ2-1, with 7 bases aligning to TRBD2. The CDR3 consists of 15 residues. The V segment lost 4 bases and the J segment 6 bases; nucleotides outside the gene matches: 9. Germline V gene data show CDR1 as SEHNR and CDR2 as FQNEAQ (reference sequence). CDR3 DNA: TGTGCCAGCAGCTCAGCGGGAACCACGGCCAATGAGCAGTTCTTC. It encodes CASSSAGTTANEQFF.

The chain couples TRBV7-2 to TRBJ2-5; 7 nucleotides line up with TRBD1. Germline-derived CDR1 and CDR2 are SGHTA and FQGNSA. Germline trimming cut 5 bases from V and 12 bases from J; bases unmatched to any gene: 15. There are 14 residues in the CDR3. The chain's CDR3 is CASSGPGQPSAKYF. The CDR3 DNA follows: TGTGCCAGCAGCGGTCCGGGACAGCCTTCCGCCAAGTACTTC.

The sample holds one count of this clonotype. The chain combines TRBV20-1 with TRBJ2-4, with D hard to call. With 0 bases removed from V and 13 bases from J, the gap between germline ends came to 7 bases. The CDR3 is made up of 10 amino acids. Per germline, CDR1 DFQATT and CDR2 SNEGSKA (reference sequence). Written as DNA, the CDR3 is TGCAGTGCTAGAGATGGAAAGCAGTACTTC. Translating gives CSARDGKQYF.

V is TRBV20-1 and J is TRBJ1-1; D possibly corresponds to TRBD1 (6 bases). Trimming took off 3 bases at V and 0 bases at J, with 11 bases between the two ends. Germline V gene lookup returns CDR1 DFQATT and CDR2 SNEGSKA (reference sequence). The CDR3 sequence is 14 residues long. CDR3 region: CSARAGELNTEAFF. In DNA, the CDR3 is TGCAGTGCTAGGGCAGGGGAGTTGAACACTGAAGCTTTCTTT.

CDR3 residues: CASSHLQGVLGGANVLTF. As DNA, the CDR3 is TGTGCCAGCAGCCACCTCCAAGGGGTGCTAGGTGGGGCCAACGTCCTGACTTTC. This chain links TRBV11-2 with TRBJ2-6, with a weak D call TRBD1 (5 bases). This CDR3 has 18 amino acids. With 5 bases removed from V and 3 bases from J, the gap between germline ends came to 20 bases. Germline CDR1 and CDR2: SGHAT and FQNNGV.

The chain combines TRBV5-1 with TRBJ2-3; D is undetermined. CDR1 SGHRS and CDR2 YFSETQ come from the germline V gene. The V and J ends lost 1 base and 0 bases respectively, with 6 bases between them. This CDR3 is 14 amino acids long. CDR3 sequence (DNA): TGCGCCAGCAGCTTGATGGACAGCACAGATACGCAGTATTTT. This gives the protein CASSLMDSTDTQYF.

The count of this clonotype is one. The germline gene is not matched at one end of the junction; a read error may be the cause. The gene calls are TRBV6-2 or TRBV6-3 and TRBJ2-7, with 11 bases identical to TRBD1. The germline V gene encodes CDR1 MNHEY and CDR2 SVGEGT. CDR3 length: 14 residues. The CDR3 DNA reads TGTACCAGCAGTCCGGGACAGGGGGCCTACGAGCAGTACTTC. This encodes CTSSPGQGAYEQYF.

J is TRBJ1-4 and V is TRBV27; 7 bases agree with TRBD1. The length of the CDR3 is 14 residues. CDR1 is MNHEY and CDR2 is SMNVEV in the germline V gene (reference sequence). Losses at the gene ends were 6 bases for V and 4 bases for J; bases not matched to a gene: 5. The CDR3 protein is CASRPGQRNEKLFF. As DNA, the CDR3 is TGTGCCAGCAGGCCGGGACAGCGTAATGAAAAACTGTTTTTT.

The chain is built from TRBV29-1 and TRBJ1-2; D is undetermined. Per the germline V gene, CDR1 is SQVTM and CDR2 is ANQGSEA. The CDR3 has 14 residues. Trimming removed 4 bases at V and 0 bases at J, with 12 bases between. CDR3 coding DNA: TGCAGCGTTGGGTTAAGGTTCGCTAACTATGGCTACACCTTC. It encodes CSVGLRFANYGYTF.